The 32 T cell receptor beta chains below were found in one sample sequenced in a study of shared clonotypes between healthy human individuals. Data came from immunoSEQ multiplex PCR; TCRdb stores just in-frame clones and leaves some out. The repertoire includes under 2.5 million clones, around 90% of them detected once, and approximately 0.4% sits in the top ten. Sequencing was performed on naive CD4+ T cells from PBMCs. Stated subset: CD45RA+ positively selected. These receptors were taken from a man between 18 and 35 years old in good health. Some clones in this sample may be carry-over from other donors' samples.

Points on this clone: Other DNA sequences in the same sample also yield this CDR3. The gene calls are TRBV29-1 and TRBJ2-5; D uncertain. This CDR3 region has 10 residues. Germline V lookup: CDR1 SQVTM, CDR2 ANQGSEA. Between the trimmed V and J ends, which lost 3 bases and 3 bases, there was a span of 2 bases. CDR3 nucleotide sequence: TGCAGCGTTGAGAAAGAGACCCAGTACTTC. This encodes CSVEKETQYF.

This rearrangement joins TRBV27 to TRBJ1-2, with a tentative D call TRBD1 (5 bases). CDR1 MNHEY and CDR2 SMNVEV come from the germline V gene (reference sequence). CDR3 length equals 18 residues. Trimming took 4 bases from V and 5 from J, leaving 26 bases between them. The CDR3 here is CASSSRRQIRGPLYGYTF. DNA of the CDR3: TGTGCCAGCAGTTCCCGCCGACAGATCCGCGGGCCTTTGTATGGCTACACCTTC.

This clone has only one observation. CDR3 sequence: CASSATGVGEKLFF. The CDR3 DNA sequence: TGTGCCAGCAGCGCAACAGGGGTGGGGGAAAAACTGTTTTTT. The chain links TRBV2 to TRBJ1-4, with 7 bases aligning to TRBD1. The junction had 9 bases not matched to a gene; V was cut back by 6 bases and J by 8 bases. There are 14 residues in the CDR3. CDR1 is SNHLY and CDR2 is FYNNEI in the germline V gene.

The V and J genes are TRBV18 and TRBJ2-2; 8 bases are a match to TRBD2. CDR3 size: 17 residues. V shed 6 bases, J shed 1 base, and the junction held 10 bases outside the gene matches. CDR1 and CDR2 (germline): KGHSH, LQKENI. CDR3 sequence (DNA): TGTGCCAGCTCGCCTCAGGAGCGGGGGATGAACACCGGGGAGCTGTTTTTT. This sequence encodes CASSPQERGMNTGELFF.

The chain uses TRBV5-1 and TRBJ2-2; tentatively, D is TRBD1 (5 bases). Trimming pared 0 bases from V and 4 bases from J, leaving 13 bases between. Germline CDR1 reads SGHRS; CDR2 reads YFSETQ. CDR3 size: 16 residues. In nucleotides, the CDR3 is TGCGCCAGCAGCTTGGAAGGGGCGCCGAGCACCGGGGAGCTGTTTTTT. It is translated as CASSLEGAPSTGELFF.

The V and J genes are TRBV4-1 and TRBJ2-7; 12 bases line up with TRBD2. The CDR3 sequence is 16 residues long. J lost 2 bases, V lost 1 base, and 3 bases had no gene match. Looked up from germline, CDR1 is MGHRA and CDR2 is YSYEKL. CDR3 sequence reads: CASSQVRTSGTYEQYF. For the CDR3, the DNA is TGCGCCAGCAGCCAAGTCCGGACTAGCGGGACCTACGAGCAGTACTTC.

This chain uses TRBV9 with TRBJ2-5; 7 bases agree with TRBD1. The CDR3 spans 15 residues. CDR1 and CDR2 (germline): SGDLS, YYNGEE. Germline trimming cut 2 bases from V and 3 bases from J; bases unmatched to any gene: 7. The CDR3 region is CASSVRTGREETQYF. The CDR3 nucleotides read TGTGCCAGCAGCGTTAGGACAGGCCGTGAAGAGACCCAGTACTTC.

Points on this clone: The same CDR3 can be traced to other DNA sequences in this sample. The chain employs TRBV5-4 and TRBJ2-5; perhaps TRBD1 as D (5 bases). The length of the CDR3 is 13 residues. V lost 5 bases, J lost 2 bases, and 10 bases lay in between. Germline loops: CDR1 SGHNT, CDR2 YYREEE (reference sequence). CDR3 protein: CASSYDRQETQYF. The CDR3, as DNA: TGTGCCAGCAGTTATGACAGACAAGAGACCCAGTACTTC.

The rearrangement links TRBV6-1 to TRBJ1-4, with 7 bases aligning to TRBD1. CDR1 and CDR2 (germline): MNHNS, SASEGT. The V segment lost 7 bases and the J segment 5 bases; nucleotides outside the gene matches: 1. CDR3 size: 12 residues. In DNA, the CDR3 is TGTGCCAGCAAACAGGGGAATGAAAAACTGTTTTTT. Its protein is CASKQGNEKLFF.

The rearrangement links TRBV5-6 to TRBJ1-1, with D hard to call. With 0 bases removed from V and 3 bases from J, the gap between germline ends came to 12 bases. The germline CDR1 and CDR2 sequences are SGHDT and YYEEEE. This CDR3 has 15 amino acids. The CDR3 here is CASSLVEYADTEAFF. The CDR3 region has the DNA TGTGCCAGCAGCTTGGTGGAATATGCGGACACTGAAGCTTTCTTT.

CDR3 DNA: TGTGCCAGCAGCGCAGGACTAGCGGAGGCCTACGAGCAGTACTTC. This gives the protein CASSAGLAEAYEQYF. V and J are TRBV9 and TRBJ2-5, with 10 bases fitting TRBD2. The tail of the sequence fits TRBJ2-7 better, so the J call may be wrong. Germline values: CDR1 SGDLS, CDR2 YYNGEE. The CDR3 has 15 residues.

The chain joins TRBV11-3 to TRBJ2-3; the D is unclear. The germline V gene encodes CDR1 SGHNT and CDR2 YENEEA. V shed 5 bases and J shed 1 base, with 10 bases lying between them. This CDR3 has 14 residues. CDR3 bases: TGTGCCAGCAGCGCCATGCCACGCACAGATACGCAGTATTTT. This sequence encodes CASSAMPRTDTQYF.

This clone was found once. The same CDR3 can be traced to other DNA sequences in this sample. The rearrangement uses TRBV9 and TRBJ2-6; D is uncertain. CDR3 length equals 16 residues. V lost 0 bases to trimming and J lost 1 base, with 8 bases between them. Germline CDR1 is SGDLS and CDR2 is YYNGEE. The CDR3 nucleotides are TGTGCCAGCAGCGTAGCTAGACCTTCTGGGGCCAACGTCCTGACTTTC. This codes for CASSVARPSGANVLTF.

The V and J genes are TRBV7-2 and TRBJ1-2; unclear D gene. Trimming left V 4 bases short and J 0 bases short, with 9 bases between. Germline assignment: CDR1 SGHTA and CDR2 FQGNSA. The CDR3 spans 14 residues. The CDR3 DNA sequence: TGTGCCAGCAGCTGGACCGGAGCTAACTATGGCTACACCTTC. Translated: CASSWTGANYGYTF.

The J gene is TRBJ2-7, the V gene TRBV27, with D unresolved. Germline V lookup: CDR1 MNHEY, CDR2 SMNVEV (reference sequence). The V and J ends lost 5 bases and 0 bases respectively, with 11 bases between them. This CDR3 has 14 residues. CDR3 sequence reads: CASSLGRLSYEQYF. CDR3 DNA sequence: TGTGCCAGCAGTCTAGGACGACTCTCCTACGAGCAGTACTTC.

The V gene is TRBV4-1, the J gene TRBJ1-3; D unclear. The CDR3 extends over 15 amino acids. Germline CDR1 MGHRA, CDR2 YSYEKL. Trimming cost V 1 base and J 3 bases, with 10 bases left between them. CDR3 sequence: CASSQGPSNGNTIYF. The CDR3 DNA sequence: TGCGCCAGCAGCCAAGGCCCCAGCAATGGAAACACCATATATTTT.

The chain combines TRBV5-4 with TRBJ1-1, with 7 bases aligning to TRBD1. V shed 4 bases and J 0 bases; nucleotides not matched to a gene: 3. The CDR3 totals 14 residues. The germline gives CDR1 SGHNT, CDR2 YYREEE (reference sequence). As DNA, the CDR3 is TGTGCCAGCAGCCTCACAGGGGTGAACACTGAAGCTTTCTTT. It translates to CASSLTGVNTEAFF. The full variable domain, rest sourced from reference TRBV5-4 and TRBJ1-1, is ETGVTQSPTHLIKTRGQQVTLRCSSQSGHNTVSWYQQALGQGPQFIFQYYREEENGRGNFPPRFSGLQFPNYSSELNVNALELDDSALYLCASSLTGVNTEAFFGQGTRLTVV.

This clone was seen only once. The chain couples TRBV15 to TRBJ2-5; 7 nucleotides match TRBD1. The assigned J gene may be wrong: the sequence end matches TRBJ2-7 better. This CDR3 spans 14 amino acids. From germline, CDR1 is LNHNV and CDR2 YYDKDF (reference sequence). CDR3 sequence reads: CATSRDRSSYEQYF. Written as DNA, the CDR3 is TGTGCCACCAGCAGGGACAGGAGCTCCTACGAGCAGTACTTC.

In nucleotides, the CDR3 is TGTGCCAGCAGCCTACAGGGATTCATCGGTGAGACCCAGTACTTC. It codes for CASSLQGFIGETQYF. V is TRBV9 and J is TRBJ2-5, with TRBD1 as a possible D gene (6 bases). The CDR3 covers 15 residues. V was trimmed by 4 bases and J by 5 bases, leaving 18 bases between them. Germline V gene data show CDR1 as SGDLS and CDR2 as YYNGEE.

V and J are TRBV11-2 and TRBJ2-3, with 13 bases fitting TRBD2. Germline V lookup: CDR1 SGHAT, CDR2 FQNNGV. Trimming at V came to 9 bases and at J to 7 bases, leaving 7 bases not matched to a gene. The length of the CDR3 is 14 residues. The CDR3 DNA sequence: TGTGCCAGTAAACTAGCGGGAGGGCCGAATACGCAGTATTTT. Its protein product is CASKLAGGPNTQYF.

The rearrangement uses TRBV5-4 and TRBJ2-1; 11 bases line up with TRBD2. From germline, CDR1 is SGHNT and CDR2 YYREEE (reference sequence). V trimming: 4 bases; J trimming: 6 bases; junction bases outside the gene matches: 15. CDR3 size: 18 residues. DNA of the CDR3: TGTGCCAGCAGCCCGGCCTACTTGGGACTAGCGGCCCTCAATGAGCAGTTCTTC. Amino acid sequence: CASSPAYLGLAALNEQFF.

The chain carries TRBV29-1 and TRBJ1-3; D unresolved. Germline CDR1 SQVTM, CDR2 ANQGSEA. V was pared by 4 bases and J by 1 base, with 11 bases between. The CDR3 totals 14 residues. In DNA, the CDR3 is TGCAGCGTTGTAGTCTCGGGGTCTGGAAACACCATATATTTT. It is translated as CSVVVSGSGNTIYF.

The chain carries TRBV6-5 and TRBJ2-5; the match to TRBD1 covers 7 bases. The germline gives CDR1 MNHEY, CDR2 SVGAGI. The CDR3 is made up of 15 amino acids. The J segment lost 3 bases and the V segment lost 7 bases, leaving 11 bases of the junction unmatched. Here the CDR3 reads CASTMTGTRKETQYF. The CDR3 DNA reads TGTGCCAGCACCATGACAGGGACCCGCAAAGAGACCCAGTACTTC.

The chain is built from TRBV25-1 and TRBJ1-2; D is ambiguous. CDR3 length: 14 residues. The germline V gene encodes CDR1 MGHDK and CDR2 SYGVNS. V lost 3 bases and J lost 4, with 12 bases in between. Here the CDR3 DNA reads TGTGCCAGCAGTGATAGGCACGGGGTCTATGGCTACACCTTC. This codes for CASSDRHGVYGYTF.

V is TRBV28 and J is TRBJ1-6; D uncertain. Trimming took off 5 bases at V and 10 bases at J, with 9 bases between the two ends. Looked up from germline, CDR1 is MDHEN and CDR2 is SYDVKM. The CDR3 runs 12 residues. Here the CDR3 DNA reads TGTGCCAGCAGTACTCGCCAGTCACCCCTCCACTTT. This gives the protein CASSTRQSPLHF. The complete variable domain, with remaining parts taken from reference TRBV28 and TRBJ1-6, reads DVKVTQSSRYLVKRTGEKVFLECVQDMDHENMFWYRQDPGLGLRLIYFSYDVKMKEKGDIPEGYSVSREKKERFSLILESASTNQTSMYLCASSTRQSPLHFGNGTRLTVT.

This chain uses TRBV6-5 with TRBJ2-1, with D perhaps TRBD1 (5 bases). Germline V gene sequence: CDR1 MNHEY, CDR2 SVGAGI. Trimming took off 8 bases at V and 3 bases at J, with 14 bases between the two ends. The CDR3 length is 14 residues. The CDR3 bases are TGTGCCAGCCAGCGTCCAGGGTACTACAATGAGCAGTTCTTC. It yields the protein CASQRPGYYNEQFF.

A note on this clone: Other DNA sequences in this sample translate to the same CDR3. The chain has TRBV29-1 and TRBJ2-1, with 7 bases aligning to TRBD1. The CDR3 is 12 residues long. Trimming took 4 bases from V and 3 from J; bases not matched to a gene: 0. In germline, CDR1 is SQVTM, CDR2 ANQGSEA. The CDR3 loop reads CSVGQGYNEQFF. Written as DNA, the CDR3 is TGCAGCGTTGGACAGGGCTACAATGAGCAGTTCTTC.

The CDR3 bases are TGTGCCAGCAGTTATCCCCCCGCCGGTTCCTACGAGCAGTACTTC. As protein: CASSYPPAGSYEQYF. The rearrangement joins TRBV6-6 to TRBJ2-7; D unresolved. This CDR3 comprises 15 residues. Per the germline V gene, CDR1 is MNHNY and CDR2 is SVGAGI (reference sequence). V was clipped by 3 bases and J by 1 base, with 13 bases between them.

This clone was seen once. This chain links TRBV30 with TRBJ2-1, with 11 bases fitting TRBD2. CDR3 length equals 16 residues. Germline-derived CDR1 and CDR2 are GTSNPN and SVGIG (reference sequence). The V segment lost 2 bases and the J segment 7 bases; nucleotides outside the gene matches: 10. CDR3 amino acids: CAWSRLAGGPQNEQFF. In nucleotides, the CDR3 is TGTGCCTGGAGTCGGTTAGCGGGAGGGCCTCAAAATGAGCAGTTCTTC.

This sequence joins TRBV28 and TRBJ2-7, with D uncertain. CDR1 MDHEN and CDR2 SYDVKM come from the germline V gene. V was pared by 8 bases and J by 2 bases, with 10 bases between. The CDR3 has 12 residues. The CDR3 spells CASRPVTYEQYF. In DNA, the CDR3 is TGTGCCAGCCGGCCAGTTACCTACGAGCAGTACTTC. The variable domain in full, completed from reference TRBV28 and TRBJ2-7, reads DVKVTQSSRYLVKRTGEKVFLECVQDMDHENMFWYRQDPGLGLRLIYFSYDVKMKEKGDIPEGYSVSREKKERFSLILESASTNQTSMYLCASRPVTYEQYFGPGTRLTVT.

This chain links TRBV5-6 with TRBJ1-4, with a possible D match to TRBD1 (5 bases). CDR3 size: 17 residues. Looked up from germline, CDR1 is SGHDT and CDR2 is YYEEEE. V was cut by 4 bases and J by 4 bases, with 20 bases left in between. Here the CDR3 reads CASSLGLARSGNEKLFF. The CDR3 bases are TGTGCCAGCAGCCTGGGACTGGCCCGATCGGGTAATGAAAAACTGTTTTTT.

The V and J genes are TRBV6-1 and TRBJ2-7; 13 bases map to TRBD2. The germline CDR1 and CDR2 sequences are MNHNS and SASEGT. V lost 6 bases to trimming and J lost 6 bases; unmatched junction nucleotides: 8. The CDR3 contains 15 residues. In DNA form, the CDR3 reads TGTGCCAGCAGCCCAGGACTAGCGGGAGAAAGCGAGCAGTACTTC. Amino acid sequence: CASSPGLAGESEQYF.